The 29 T cell receptor beta chains given below trace back to one sample, sequenced in a study of OX40 agonist ivuxolimab in advanced cancers. Sequencing was performed with immunoSEQ multiplex PCR; in TCRdb, only in-frame clones are kept and a portion is missing. The sample lists around 94,000 clones; about 90% were seen once. The specimen was CD4+ or CD8+ T cells sorted from blood, collected in a trial of the OX40 agonist ivuxolimab. The source of these receptors is an adult with an advanced solid tumor such as melanoma, head and neck, liver or kidney cancer.

V gene TRBV5-6 combines with J gene TRBJ2-5; D gene uncertain. Germline CDR1 is SGHDT and CDR2 is YYEEEE. V gave up 2 bases and J gave up 0 bases, with 11 bases separating them. The CDR3 is 15 amino acids. CDR3 protein: CASSFRIPYQETQYF. CDR3 nucleotide sequence: TGTGCCAGCAGCTTCCGGATACCGTACCAAGAGACCCAGTACTTC.

V and J are TRBV6-1 and TRBJ2-1; TRBD2 agrees at 12 bases. V gave up 11 bases and J gave up 12 bases; unmatched junction bases: 11. Germline V gene data show CDR1 as MNHNS and CDR2 as SASEGT. CDR3 length: 13 residues. CDR3 sequence reads: CAAGATSGSMQFF. The CDR3 DNA is TGTGCCGCCGGGGCGACTAGCGGGAGTATGCAGTTCTTC.

The chain has TRBV30 and TRBJ2-5; 10 bases align to TRBD2. V lost 0 bases and J lost 4; bases outside the gene matches: 5. The germline V gene encodes CDR1 GTSNPN and CDR2 SVGIG (reference sequence). There are 15 residues in the CDR3. CDR3: CAWSVGASGRETQYF. In nucleotides, the CDR3 is TGTGCCTGGAGTGTAGGGGCTAGCGGGAGAGAGACCCAGTACTTC.

The chain has TRBV12-5 and TRBJ2-6; D perhaps matches TRBD1 (6 bases). This CDR3 has 16 amino acids. V was trimmed by 7 bases and J by 0 bases, leaving 13 bases between them. The germline CDR1 and CDR2 sequences are LGHNT and FRNRAP. The CDR3 DNA sequence: TGTGCTAGTGCCCGGGACATCTACTCTGGGGCCAACGTCCTGACTTTC. Translation: CASARDIYSGANVLTF.

This clone was detected once. V and J are TRBV9 and TRBJ2-7; no firm D call. Trimming took 9 bases from V and 9 from J, leaving 10 bases between them. Germline CDR1 is SGDLS and CDR2 is YYNGEE. There are 9 residues in the CDR3. CDR3 bases: TGTGCCATTCGACATGGGCAGTACTTC. It yields the protein CAIRHGQYF.

V is TRBV6-9 and J is TRBJ2-5; TRBD1 matches 9 bases. The CDR3 runs 13 residues. Germline V gene sequence: CDR1 MNHGY, CDR2 SVAAGI. V lost 7 bases to trimming and J lost 3 bases; unmatched junction nucleotides: 3. The CDR3 region is CASKQGAEETQYF. CDR3 sequence (DNA): TGTGCCAGCAAACAGGGGGCTGAAGAGACCCAGTACTTC.

V is TRBV10-3 and J is TRBJ2-7; tentative D call: TRBD1 (5 bases). CDR3 size: 14 residues. Trimming cost V 11 bases and J 1 base, with 18 bases left between them. Germline CDR1 and CDR2: ENHRY and SYGVKD. The CDR3 nucleotides read TGTGCCGTAAACTCCCAGGGCTCATCCTACGAGCAGTACTTC. This encodes CAVNSQGSSYEQYF.

The chain joins TRBV27 to TRBJ2-7; D is unclear. Germline loops: CDR1 MNHEY, CDR2 SMNVEV (reference sequence). Trimming pared 2 bases from V and 0 bases from J, leaving 8 bases between. This CDR3 contains 14 residues. The CDR3: CASSLRHSSYEQYF. The CDR3 bases are TGTGCCAGCAGTTTAAGACACTCCTCCTACGAGCAGTACTTC.

The rearrangement joins TRBV11-2 to TRBJ2-7, with TRBD2 matching over 12 bases. This CDR3 is built from 16 residues. The V gene end was trimmed by 4 bases and the J gene end by 4 bases; junction bases not matched to a gene: 8. CDR1 is SGHAT and CDR2 is FQNNGV in the germline V gene. The CDR3 nucleotides read TGTGCCAGCAGCTCCCTGACTAGCGGGAGACGATACGAGCAGTACTTC. Residues: CASSSLTSGRRYEQYF.

The CDR3 DNA reads TGTGCCAGCAGCTTAGATGGACCCCGGGGGTTATCACCCCTCCACTTT. Protein: CASSLDGPRGLSPLHF. The chain is built from TRBV11-3 and TRBJ1-6, with a weak D call TRBD1 (5 bases). CDR1 is SGHNT and CDR2 is YENEEA in the germline V gene. CDR3 length: 16 residues. Trimming removed 0 bases at V and 10 bases at J, with 16 bases between.

This clone was recorded only once. The chain recombines TRBV4-2 with TRBJ1-2; 10 positions match TRBD1. Germline loops: CDR1 LGHNA, CDR2 YNFKEQ. The CDR3 has 15 residues. Unmatched junction bases numbered 5, after V lost 5 bases and J lost 2 bases. The CDR3 DNA is TGTGCCAGCAGCTTGGGACAGGGGACGAACTATGGCTACACCTTC. Translated, it gives CASSLGQGTNYGYTF.

The chain is built from TRBV7-9 and TRBJ2-6, with TRBD2 matching 8 bases. V gave up 1 base and J gave up 2 bases; unmatched junction bases: 4. CDR1 SEHNR and CDR2 FQNEAQ come from the germline V gene (reference sequence). The CDR3 is made up of 17 amino acids. CDR3: CASSLEAGDPGANVLTF. The CDR3 DNA reads as TGTGCCAGCAGCTTAGAAGCGGGAGACCCTGGGGCCAACGTCCTGACTTTC.

This clone was recorded once. This chain uses TRBV7-2 with TRBJ2-5, with TRBD2 as a possible D gene (6 bases). The CDR3 has 15 residues. Between the trimmed V and J ends, which lost 2 bases and 1 base, there was a span of 11 bases. Germline assignment: CDR1 SGHTA and CDR2 FQGNSA. The CDR3 here is CASSLRRGPQETQYF. In DNA, the CDR3 is TGTGCCAGCAGCTTAAGGCGGGGACCCCAAGAGACCCAGTACTTC.

This chain links TRBV6-1 with TRBJ1-1; D gene ambiguous. Trimming took 7 bases from V and 6 from J, leaving 12 bases between them. Germline V gene sequence: CDR1 MNHNS, CDR2 SASEGT. This CDR3 contains 12 residues. The CDR3 DNA sequence: TGTGCCAGCATCCGACCCTCTGCTGAAGCTTTCTTT. This encodes CASIRPSAEAFF.

This chain uses TRBV5-4 with TRBJ2-5, with 8 bases identical to TRBD2. This CDR3 spans 12 amino acids. The ends lost 4 bases at V and 4 bases at J; junction bases unmatched: 0. Germline lookup yields CDR1 SGHNT and CDR2 YYREEE (reference sequence). CDR3 loop: CASSSGGETQYF. CDR3 bases: TGTGCCAGCAGCAGCGGGGGAGAGACCCAGTACTTC.

V gene TRBV28 combines with J gene TRBJ2-6; 8 bases are shared with TRBD2. Germline CDR1 and CDR2: MDHEN and SYDVKM. With V trimmed by 7 bases and J by 0 bases, 5 bases remained unmatched. There are 16 residues in the CDR3. The CDR3: CASTSAGVSGANVLTF. CDR3 nucleotides: TGTGCCAGCACATCAGCGGGGGTCTCTGGGGCCAACGTCCTGACTTTC.

This chain joins TRBV28 and TRBJ1-2; D possibly corresponds to TRBD1 (5 bases). Germline lookup yields CDR1 MDHEN and CDR2 SYDVKM. V lost 3 bases and J 14 bases, leaving 22 bases between the germline ends. The CDR3 is 14 amino acids. The CDR3 here is CASSLGGRKLLGTF. DNA for the CDR3: TGTGCCAGCAGTTTGGGGGGGAGGAAGCTATTGGGGACCTTC.

In this sample, this clone turned up once. J is TRBJ2-7 and V is TRBV6-1; 7 positions agree with TRBD1. The V and J ends lost 4 bases and 2 bases, in that order; junction bases with no gene match: 8. Germline V gene data show CDR1 as MNHNS and CDR2 as SASEGT. The CDR3 runs to 15 residues. The CDR3 loop reads CASSVHRGLTYEQYF. The CDR3 region has the DNA TGTGCCAGCAGTGTACACAGGGGTCTGACCTACGAGCAGTACTTC.

The gene calls are TRBV5-1 and TRBJ2-3, with D tentatively TRBD1 (5 bases). There are 13 residues in the CDR3. Trimming stripped 4 bases from V and 2 bases from J, with 8 bases between. CDR1 and CDR2 (germline): SGHRS, YFSETQ. The CDR3 DNA reads as TGCGCCAGCAGCAGGGGTGACACAGATACGCAGTATTTT. Amino acid sequence: CASSRGDTDTQYF.

The rearrangement links TRBV19 to TRBJ2-7, with 9 bases identical to TRBD1. Losses at the gene ends were 4 bases for V and 6 bases for J; bases not matched to a gene: 4. CDR1 and CDR2 from the germline V gene are LNHDA and SQIVND (reference sequence). CDR3 length: 13 residues. CDR3 nucleotide sequence: TGTGCCAGTAGTAGGACAGGGGCAAGCGAGCAGTACTTC. Protein sequence: CASSRTGASEQYF.

This clone was detected only once. V usage is TRBV28 and J usage is TRBJ2-7; 10 bases map to TRBD2. Per germline, CDR1 MDHEN and CDR2 SYDVKM. This CDR3 has 15 amino acids. The V and J ends lost 6 bases and 3 bases, in that order; junction bases with no gene match: 8. The CDR3 here is CASRGAGGRGYEQYF. In DNA, the CDR3 is TGTGCCAGCAGGGGAGCGGGAGGGCGGGGCTACGAGCAGTACTTC.

The chain employs TRBV10-1 and TRBJ2-7; possibly TRBD2 for D (5 bases). The CDR3 runs to 15 residues. V was shortened by 0 bases and J by 2 bases, with 11 bases between the two germline ends. Germline values: CDR1 WNHNN, CDR2 SYGVQD (reference sequence). CDR3 sequence reads: CASSESGRRAYEQYF. CDR3 DNA: TGCGCCAGCAGTGAGTCGGGCAGGCGGGCCTACGAGCAGTACTTC.

This clone was counted a single time. The J gene is TRBJ2-1, the V gene TRBV28, with TRBD1 matching over 10 bases. This CDR3 region has 15 residues. The germline V gene has CDR1 MDHEN and CDR2 SYDVKM. J lost 7 bases, V lost 2 bases, and 5 bases had no gene match. The CDR3 DNA reads TGTGCCAGCAGTTTACCGGGACAGGGGTGGAATGAGCAGTTCTTC. Protein product: CASSLPGQGWNEQFF.

V usage is TRBV2 and J usage is TRBJ2-5; 14 bases align to TRBD2. The CDR3 sequence is 16 residues long. J gave up 5 bases and V 7 bases, and 9 bases lay outside the gene matches. In germline, CDR1 is SNHLY, CDR2 FYNNEI. The CDR3 nucleotides are TGTGCCAGCAAGGTTGGGACTAGCGGGGGATTGGAGACCCAGTACTTC. Protein product: CASKVGTSGGLETQYF. The full variable domain, completed using reference TRBV2 and TRBJ2-5, is EPEVTQTPSHQVTQMGQEVILRCVPISNHLYFYWYRQILGQKVEFLVSFYNNEISEKSEIFDDQFSVERPDGSNFTLKIRSTKLEDSAMYFCASKVGTSGGLETQYFGPGTRLLVL.

This chain links TRBV7-9 with TRBJ1-2; no clear D. Germline-derived CDR1 and CDR2 are SEHNR and FQNEAQ (reference sequence). Trimming removed 2 bases from V and 4 bases from J, with 11 bases in between. The CDR3 covers 14 residues. CDR3 DNA: TGTGCCAGCAGCTTATCTGGGGTGGGCTATGGCTACACCTTC. It codes for CASSLSGVGYGYTF.

The J gene is TRBJ2-7, the V gene TRBV15; D perhaps matches TRBD2 (7 bases). Trimming cost V 1 base and J 4 bases, with 14 bases left between them. CDR3 length: 15 residues. CDR1 LNHNV and CDR2 YYDKDF come from the germline V gene (reference sequence). DNA for the CDR3: TGTGCCACCAGCAGAGCCTGGACAGCGGGGTACGAGCAGTACTTC. Its protein product is CATSRAWTAGYEQYF.

The V gene is TRBV5-4, the J gene TRBJ1-1; TRBD1 is a possible D gene (6 bases). Germline CDR1 SGHNT, CDR2 YYREEE (reference sequence). CDR3 length: 16 amino acids. The germline V and J ends were trimmed by 4 bases and 5 bases, with 21 bases remaining between them. CDR3 residues: CASSANDRIRGTEAFF. The CDR3 nucleotides read TGTGCCAGCAGCGCGAACGACAGGATACGAGGGACTGAAGCTTTCTTT.

V gene TRBV5-4 combines with J gene TRBJ2-7, with a possible D match to TRBD2 (5 bases). The CDR3 sequence is 16 residues long. Germline V gene sequence: CDR1 SGHNT, CDR2 YYREEE (reference sequence). V was pared by 4 bases and J by 2 bases, with 19 bases between. Here the CDR3 reads CASSTDGVMLAYEQYF. The CDR3 DNA is TGTGCCAGCAGCACGGACGGGGTGATGTTAGCCTACGAGCAGTACTTC. The complete variable domain, with remaining parts taken from reference TRBV5-4 and TRBJ2-7, reads ETGVTQSPTHLIKTRGQQVTLRCSSQSGHNTVSWYQQALGQGPQFIFQYYREEENGRGNFPPRFSGLQFPNYSSELNVNALELDDSALYLCASSTDGVMLAYEQYFGPGTRLTVT.

This clone came up a few times. The J gene is TRBJ1-6, the V gene TRBV2; D unclear. V was clipped by 6 bases and J by 9 bases, with 15 bases between them. Looked up from germline, CDR1 is SNHLY and CDR2 is FYNNEI. The CDR3 runs 14 residues. In DNA, the CDR3 is TGTGCCAGCAGGGATGACGGGTTAGGTTCACCCCTCCACTTT. Its translation is CASRDDGLGSPLHF.